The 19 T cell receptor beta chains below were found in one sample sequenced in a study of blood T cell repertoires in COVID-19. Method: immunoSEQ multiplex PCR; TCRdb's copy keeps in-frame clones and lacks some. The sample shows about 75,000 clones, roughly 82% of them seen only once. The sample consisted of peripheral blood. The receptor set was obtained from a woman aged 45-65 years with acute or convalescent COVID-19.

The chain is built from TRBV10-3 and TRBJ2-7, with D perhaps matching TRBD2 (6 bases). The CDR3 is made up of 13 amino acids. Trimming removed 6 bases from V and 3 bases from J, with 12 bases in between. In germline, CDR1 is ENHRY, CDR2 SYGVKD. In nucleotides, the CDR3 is TGTGCCATCAGCCCAGGAGGGGACTACGAGCAGTACTTC. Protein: CAISPGGDYEQYF.

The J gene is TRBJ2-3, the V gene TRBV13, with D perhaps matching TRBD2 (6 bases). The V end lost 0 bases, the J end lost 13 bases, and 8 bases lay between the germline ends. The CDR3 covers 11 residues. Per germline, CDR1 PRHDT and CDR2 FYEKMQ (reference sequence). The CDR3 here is CASSLGDYKYF. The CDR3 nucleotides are TGTGCCAGCAGCTTAGGGGACTACAAGTATTTT.

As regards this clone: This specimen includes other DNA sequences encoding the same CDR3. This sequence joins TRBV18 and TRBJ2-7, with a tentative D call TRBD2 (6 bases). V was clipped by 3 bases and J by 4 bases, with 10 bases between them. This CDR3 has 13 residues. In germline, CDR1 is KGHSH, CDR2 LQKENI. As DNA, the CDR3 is TGTGCCAGCTCACCCCCGAGCGGGTACGAGCAGTACTTC. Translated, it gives CASSPPSGYEQYF.

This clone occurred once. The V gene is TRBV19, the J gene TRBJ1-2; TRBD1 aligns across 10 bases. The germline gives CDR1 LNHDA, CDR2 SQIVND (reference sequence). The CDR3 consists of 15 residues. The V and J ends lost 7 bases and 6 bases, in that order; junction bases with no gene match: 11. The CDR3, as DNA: TGTGCCAGTACTCCGAGATGGGACAGGGGCAATGGCTACACCTTC. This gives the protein CASTPRWDRGNGYTF.

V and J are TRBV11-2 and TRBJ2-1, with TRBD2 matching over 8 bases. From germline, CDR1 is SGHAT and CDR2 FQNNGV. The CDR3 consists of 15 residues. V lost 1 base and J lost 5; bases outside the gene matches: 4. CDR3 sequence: CASSLVGRVNNEQFF. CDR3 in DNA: TGTGCCAGCAGCTTAGTCGGGAGGGTAAACAATGAGCAGTTCTTC.

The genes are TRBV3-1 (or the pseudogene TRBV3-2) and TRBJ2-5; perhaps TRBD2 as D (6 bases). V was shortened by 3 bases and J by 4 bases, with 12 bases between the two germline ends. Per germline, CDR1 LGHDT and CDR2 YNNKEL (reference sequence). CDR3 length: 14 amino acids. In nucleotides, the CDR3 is TGTGCCAGCAGCCATCCCCGACTAGGAGAGACCCAGTACTTC. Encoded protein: CASSHPRLGETQYF.

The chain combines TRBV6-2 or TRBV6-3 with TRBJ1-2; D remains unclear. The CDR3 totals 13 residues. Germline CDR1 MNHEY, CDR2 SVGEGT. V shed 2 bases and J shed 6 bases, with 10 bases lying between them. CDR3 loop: CASSYPTRDGYTF. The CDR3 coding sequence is TGTGCCAGCAGTTACCCAACGAGGGATGGCTACACCTTC.

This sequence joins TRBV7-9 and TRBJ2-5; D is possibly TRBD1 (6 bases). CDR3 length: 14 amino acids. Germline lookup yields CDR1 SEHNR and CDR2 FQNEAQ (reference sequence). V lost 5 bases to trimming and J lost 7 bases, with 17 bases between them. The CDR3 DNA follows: TGTGCCAGCAGCCCGGCAGGGGTTCTAGGGACCCAGTACTTC. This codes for CASSPAGVLGTQYF.

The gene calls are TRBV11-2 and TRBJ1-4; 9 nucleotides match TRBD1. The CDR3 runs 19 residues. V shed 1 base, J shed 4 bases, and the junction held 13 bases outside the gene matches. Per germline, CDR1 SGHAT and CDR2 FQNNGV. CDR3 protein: CASSLGTGVWGHGNEKLFF. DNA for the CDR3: TGTGCCAGCAGCTTAGGGACAGGGGTTTGGGGCCACGGTAATGAAAAACTGTTTTTT.

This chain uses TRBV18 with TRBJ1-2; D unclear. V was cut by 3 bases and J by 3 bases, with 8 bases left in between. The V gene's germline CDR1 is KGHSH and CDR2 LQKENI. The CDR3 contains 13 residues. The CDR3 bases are TGTGCCAGCTCACCCGGGATTGACTATGGCTACACCTTC. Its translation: CASSPGIDYGYTF.

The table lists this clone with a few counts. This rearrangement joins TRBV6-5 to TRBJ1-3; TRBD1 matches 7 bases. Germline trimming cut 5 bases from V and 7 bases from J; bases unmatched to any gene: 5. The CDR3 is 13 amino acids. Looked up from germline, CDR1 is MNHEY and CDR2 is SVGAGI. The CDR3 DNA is TGTGCCAGCAGTACTAGGGGGCGGAACACCATATATTTT. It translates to CASSTRGRNTIYF.

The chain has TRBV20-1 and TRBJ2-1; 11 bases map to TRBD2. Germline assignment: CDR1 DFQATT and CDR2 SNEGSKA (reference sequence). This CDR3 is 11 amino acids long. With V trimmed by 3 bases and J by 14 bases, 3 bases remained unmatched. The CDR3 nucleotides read TGCAGTGCTAGGGAGGGACTAGCGGAGTTCTTC. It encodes CSAREGLAEFF.

CDR3 bases: TGTGCCAGCAGCCAAGTCAGGGGTGACTTGCAGTACTTC. This translates into CASSQVRGDLQYF. The chain is built from TRBV14 and TRBJ2-7, with D possibly being TRBD1 (6 bases). V was trimmed by 1 base and J by 9 bases, leaving 13 bases between them. Germline CDR1 and CDR2: SGHDN and FVKESK. The CDR3 loop spans 13 amino acids.

CDR3 nucleotides: TGTGCCAGCAGCCCCCTCGGGGGGCGCGACAATGAGCAGTTCTTC. Its translation: CASSPLGGRDNEQFF. The V gene is TRBV7-8, the J gene TRBJ2-1; a possible D gene is TRBD2 (7 bases). The germline CDR1 and CDR2 sequences are SGHVS and FQNEAQ. Trimming left V 5 bases short and J 5 bases short, with 16 bases between. The CDR3 sequence is 15 residues long. The whole variable domain, remainder taken from reference TRBV7-8 and TRBJ2-1, is GAGVSQSPRYKVAKRGQDVALRCDPISGHVSLFWYQQALGQGPEFLTYFQNEAQLDKSGLPSDRFFAERPEGSVSTLKIQRTQQEDSAVYLCASSPLGGRDNEQFFGPGTRLTVL.

CDR3 nucleotide sequence: TGTGCCAGCACAAACAGGGCTGAAGCTTTCTTT. It is translated as CASTNRAEAFF. This chain connects TRBV2 to TRBJ1-1; D might be TRBD1 (6 bases). The CDR3 extends over 11 amino acids. Germline V gene data show CDR1 as SNHLY and CDR2 as FYNNEI. V was cut by 7 bases and J by 6 bases, with 9 bases left in between. The whole variable domain, remainder taken from reference TRBV2 and TRBJ1-1, is EPEVTQTPSHQVTQMGQEVILRCVPISNHLYFYWYRQILGQKVEFLVSFYNNEISEKSEIFDDQFSVERPDGSNFTLKIRSTKLEDSAMYFCASTNRAEAFFGQGTRLTVV.

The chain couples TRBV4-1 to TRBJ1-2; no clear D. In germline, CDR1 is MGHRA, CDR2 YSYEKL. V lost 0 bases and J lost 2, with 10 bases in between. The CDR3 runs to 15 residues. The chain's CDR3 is CASSQDRVPNYGYTF. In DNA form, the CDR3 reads TGCGCCAGCAGCCAAGATCGGGTGCCGAACTATGGCTACACCTTC.

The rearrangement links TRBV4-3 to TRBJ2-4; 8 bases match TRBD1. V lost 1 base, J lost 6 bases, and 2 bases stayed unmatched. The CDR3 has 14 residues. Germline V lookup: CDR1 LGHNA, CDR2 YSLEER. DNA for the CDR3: TGCGCCAGCAGCCAAGGGACAGGGATAAACATTCAGTACTTC. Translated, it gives CASSQGTGINIQYF.

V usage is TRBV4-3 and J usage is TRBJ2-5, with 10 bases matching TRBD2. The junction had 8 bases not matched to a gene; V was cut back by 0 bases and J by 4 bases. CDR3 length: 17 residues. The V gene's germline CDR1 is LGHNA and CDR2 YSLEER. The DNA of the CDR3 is TGCGCCAGCAGCCAAGATTTCGAGCGGGGGGGCCCAGAGACCCAGTACTTC. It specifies CASSQDFERGGPETQYF.

The CDR3 DNA follows: TGCGCCAGCAGCTTGGGGGGACAGGGTGACGAAAAACTGTTTTTT. It yields the protein CASSLGGQGDEKLFF. The rearrangement uses TRBV5-1 and TRBJ1-4; 9 bases are shared with TRBD1. There are 15 residues in the CDR3. Germline CDR1 reads SGHRS; CDR2 reads YFSETQ. Losses at the gene ends were 0 bases for V and 8 bases for J; bases not matched to a gene: 5.